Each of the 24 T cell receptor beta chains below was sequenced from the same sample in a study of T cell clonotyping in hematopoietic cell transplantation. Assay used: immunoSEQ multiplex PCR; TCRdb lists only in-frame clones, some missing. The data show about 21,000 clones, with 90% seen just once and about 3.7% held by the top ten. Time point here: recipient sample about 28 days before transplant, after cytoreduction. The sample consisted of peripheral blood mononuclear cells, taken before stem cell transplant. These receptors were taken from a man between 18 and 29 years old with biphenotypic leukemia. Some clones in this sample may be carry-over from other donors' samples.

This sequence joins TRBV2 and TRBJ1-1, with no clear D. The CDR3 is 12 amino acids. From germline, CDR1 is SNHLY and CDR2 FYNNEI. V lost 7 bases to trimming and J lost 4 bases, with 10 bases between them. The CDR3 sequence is CASKRVGTEAFF. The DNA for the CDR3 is TGTGCCAGCAAGAGGGTTGGCACTGAAGCTTTCTTT.

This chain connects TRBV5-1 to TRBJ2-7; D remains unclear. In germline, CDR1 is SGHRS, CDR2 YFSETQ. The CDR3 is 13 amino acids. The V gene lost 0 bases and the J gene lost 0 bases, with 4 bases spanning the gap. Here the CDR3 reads CASSLDGSYEQYF. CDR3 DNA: TGCGCCAGCAGCTTGGACGGCTCCTACGAGCAGTACTTC.

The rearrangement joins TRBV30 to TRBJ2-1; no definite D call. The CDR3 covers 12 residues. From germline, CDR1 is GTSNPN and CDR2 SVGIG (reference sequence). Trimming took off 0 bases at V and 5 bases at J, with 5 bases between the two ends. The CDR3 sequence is CAWSVANNEQFF. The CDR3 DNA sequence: TGTGCCTGGAGTGTAGCCAACAATGAGCAGTTCTTC.

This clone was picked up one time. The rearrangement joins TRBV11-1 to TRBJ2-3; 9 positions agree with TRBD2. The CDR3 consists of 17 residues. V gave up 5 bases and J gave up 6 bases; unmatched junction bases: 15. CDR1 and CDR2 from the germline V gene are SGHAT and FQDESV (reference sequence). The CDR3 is CASSRLGTSGSYDTQYF. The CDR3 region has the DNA TGTGCCAGCAGCCGCCTAGGCACTAGCGGGTCGTATGATACGCAGTATTTT.

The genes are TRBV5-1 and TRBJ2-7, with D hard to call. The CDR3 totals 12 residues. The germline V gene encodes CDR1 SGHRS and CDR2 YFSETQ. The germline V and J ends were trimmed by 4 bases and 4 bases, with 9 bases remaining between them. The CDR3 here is CASSQNGYEQYF. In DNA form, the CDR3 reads TGCGCCAGCAGCCAGAATGGGTACGAGCAGTACTTC.

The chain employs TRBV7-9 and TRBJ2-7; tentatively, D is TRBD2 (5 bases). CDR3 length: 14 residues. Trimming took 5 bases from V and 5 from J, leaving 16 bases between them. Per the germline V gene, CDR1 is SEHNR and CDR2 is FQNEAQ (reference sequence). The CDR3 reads CASSPSEGPHEQYF. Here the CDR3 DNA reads TGTGCCAGCAGCCCGTCCGAGGGCCCCCACGAGCAGTACTTC. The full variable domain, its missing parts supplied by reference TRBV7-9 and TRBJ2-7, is DTGVSQNPRHKITKRGQNVTFRCDPISEHNRLYWYRQTLGQGPEFLTYFQNEAQLEKSRLLSDRFSAERPKGSFSTLEIQRTEQGDSAMYLCASSPSEGPHEQYFGPGTRLTVT.

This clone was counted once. This chain's CDR3 is CASISQGREDTEAFF. CDR3 nucleotides: TGTGCCAGCATTAGCCAAGGAAGGGAGGACACTGAAGCTTTCTTT. This rearrangement joins TRBV21-1 to TRBJ1-1. TRBV21-1 corresponds to a pseudogene. CDR3 length equals 15 residues.

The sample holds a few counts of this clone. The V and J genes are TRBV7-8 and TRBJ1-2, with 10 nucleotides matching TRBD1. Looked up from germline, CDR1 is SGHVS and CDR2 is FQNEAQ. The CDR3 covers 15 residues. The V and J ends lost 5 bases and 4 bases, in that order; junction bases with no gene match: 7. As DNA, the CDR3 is TGTGCCAGCAGCGTGGACAGGGGGTCGAGCTATGGCTACACCTTC. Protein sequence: CASSVDRGSSYGYTF.

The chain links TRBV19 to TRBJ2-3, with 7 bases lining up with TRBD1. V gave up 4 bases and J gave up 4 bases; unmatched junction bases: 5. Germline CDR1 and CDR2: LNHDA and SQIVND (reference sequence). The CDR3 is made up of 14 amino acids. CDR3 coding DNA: TGTGCCAGTAGTAAAGGCAGGGGGTCAGATACGCAGTATTTT. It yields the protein CASSKGRGSDTQYF.

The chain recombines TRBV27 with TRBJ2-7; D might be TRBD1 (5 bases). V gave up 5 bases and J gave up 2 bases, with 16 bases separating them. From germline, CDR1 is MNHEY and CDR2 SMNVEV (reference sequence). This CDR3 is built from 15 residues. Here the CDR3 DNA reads TGTGCCAGCAGTCCCCCGGGCAGGGAAGCCTACGAGCAGTACTTC. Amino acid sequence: CASSPPGREAYEQYF.

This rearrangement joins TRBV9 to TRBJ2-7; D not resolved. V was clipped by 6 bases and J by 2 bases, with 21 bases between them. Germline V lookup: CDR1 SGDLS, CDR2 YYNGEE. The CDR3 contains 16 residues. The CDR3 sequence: CASTVGPDTYAYEQYF. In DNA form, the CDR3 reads TGTGCCAGCACGGTTGGGCCCGACACCTACGCCTACGAGCAGTACTTC.

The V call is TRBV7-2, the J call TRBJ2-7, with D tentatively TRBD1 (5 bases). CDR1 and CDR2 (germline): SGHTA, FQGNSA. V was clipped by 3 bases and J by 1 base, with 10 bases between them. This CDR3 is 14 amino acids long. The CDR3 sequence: CASSFGAGSYEQYF. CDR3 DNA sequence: TGTGCCAGCAGCTTTGGGGCAGGGTCCTACGAGCAGTACTTC.

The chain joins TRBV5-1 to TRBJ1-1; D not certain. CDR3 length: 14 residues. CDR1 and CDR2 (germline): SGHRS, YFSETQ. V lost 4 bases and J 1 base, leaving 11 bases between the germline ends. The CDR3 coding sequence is TGCGCCAGCAGCGGCCTGGGCGGGAACACTGAAGCTTTCTTT. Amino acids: CASSGLGGNTEAFF.

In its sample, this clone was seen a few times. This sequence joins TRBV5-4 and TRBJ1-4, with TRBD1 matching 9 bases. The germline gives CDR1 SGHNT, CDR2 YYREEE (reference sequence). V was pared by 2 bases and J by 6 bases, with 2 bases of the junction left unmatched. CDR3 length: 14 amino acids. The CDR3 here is CASSLQGADEKLFF. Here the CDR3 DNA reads TGTGCCAGCAGCTTACAGGGGGCGGATGAAAAACTGTTTTTT.

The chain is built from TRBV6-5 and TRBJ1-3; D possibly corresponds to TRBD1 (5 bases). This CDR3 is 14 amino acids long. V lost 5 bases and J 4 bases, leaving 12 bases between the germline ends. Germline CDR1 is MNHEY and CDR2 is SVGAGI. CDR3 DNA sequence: TGTGCCAGCAGTGTCGGCAGGGAGGGAAACACCATATATTTT. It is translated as CASSVGREGNTIYF.

Written as DNA, the CDR3 is TGCGCCAGCAGCCAAGATGGGCCCCACCGTGGCACTGGAAACACCATATATTTT. It yields the protein CASSQDGPHRGTGNTIYF. This chain connects TRBV4-1 to TRBJ1-3; D call uncertain. The V end lost 0 bases, the J end lost 2 bases, and 17 bases lay between the germline ends. Looked up from germline, CDR1 is MGHRA and CDR2 is YSYEKL. This CDR3 region has 18 residues.

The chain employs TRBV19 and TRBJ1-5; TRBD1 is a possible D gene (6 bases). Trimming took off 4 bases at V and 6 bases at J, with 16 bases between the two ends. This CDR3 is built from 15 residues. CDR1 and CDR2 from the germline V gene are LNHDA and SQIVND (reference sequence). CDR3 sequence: CASSSMGGGVQPQHF. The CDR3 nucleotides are TGTGCCAGTAGTAGTATGGGGGGGGGCGTTCAGCCCCAGCATTTT.

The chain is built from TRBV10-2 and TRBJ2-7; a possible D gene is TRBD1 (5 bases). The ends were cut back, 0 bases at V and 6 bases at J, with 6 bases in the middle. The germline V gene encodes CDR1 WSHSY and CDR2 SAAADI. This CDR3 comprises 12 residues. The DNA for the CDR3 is TGCGCCAGCAGTGAGTCAGGGGTCGAGCAGTACTTC. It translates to CASSESGVEQYF.

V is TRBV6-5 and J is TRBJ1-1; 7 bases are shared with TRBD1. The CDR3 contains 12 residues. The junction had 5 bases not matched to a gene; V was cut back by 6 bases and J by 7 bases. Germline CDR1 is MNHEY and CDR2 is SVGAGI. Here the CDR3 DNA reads TGTGCCAGCAGGGGACAGTACTTTGAAGCTTTCTTT. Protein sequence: CASRGQYFEAFF.

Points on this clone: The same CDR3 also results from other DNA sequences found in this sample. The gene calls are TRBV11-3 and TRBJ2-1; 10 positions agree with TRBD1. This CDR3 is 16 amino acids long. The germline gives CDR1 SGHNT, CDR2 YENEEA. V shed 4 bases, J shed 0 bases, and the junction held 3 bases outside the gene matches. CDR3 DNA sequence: TGTGCCAGCAGCTCCAGGGACAGGGGCTCCTACAATGAGCAGTTCTTC. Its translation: CASSSRDRGSYNEQFF.

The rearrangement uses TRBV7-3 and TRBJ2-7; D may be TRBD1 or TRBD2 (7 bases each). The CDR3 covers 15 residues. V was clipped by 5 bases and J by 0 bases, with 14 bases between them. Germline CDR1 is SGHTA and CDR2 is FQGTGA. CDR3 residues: CASSPGGGSSYEQYF. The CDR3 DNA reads TGTGCCAGCAGCCCAGGGGGAGGGAGCTCCTACGAGCAGTACTTC.

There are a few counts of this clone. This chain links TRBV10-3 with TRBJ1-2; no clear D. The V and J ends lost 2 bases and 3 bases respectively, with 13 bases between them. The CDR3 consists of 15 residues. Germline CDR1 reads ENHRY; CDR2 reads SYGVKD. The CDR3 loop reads CAISEIEWGYYGYTF. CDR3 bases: TGTGCCATCAGTGAGATCGAGTGGGGTTACTATGGCTACACCTTC.

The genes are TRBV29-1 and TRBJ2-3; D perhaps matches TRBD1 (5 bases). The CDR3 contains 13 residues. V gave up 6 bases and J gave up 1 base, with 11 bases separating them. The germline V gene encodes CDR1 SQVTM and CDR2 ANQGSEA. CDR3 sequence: CSVRQGGTDTQYF. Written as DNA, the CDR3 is TGCAGCGTCAGACAAGGGGGCACAGATACGCAGTATTTT.

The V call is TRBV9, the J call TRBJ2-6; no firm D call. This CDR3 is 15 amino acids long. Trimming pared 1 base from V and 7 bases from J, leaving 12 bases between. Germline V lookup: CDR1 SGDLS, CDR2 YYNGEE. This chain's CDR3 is CASSVRTNNANVLTF. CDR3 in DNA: TGTGCCAGCAGCGTAAGAACGAATAACGCCAACGTCCTGACTTTC.